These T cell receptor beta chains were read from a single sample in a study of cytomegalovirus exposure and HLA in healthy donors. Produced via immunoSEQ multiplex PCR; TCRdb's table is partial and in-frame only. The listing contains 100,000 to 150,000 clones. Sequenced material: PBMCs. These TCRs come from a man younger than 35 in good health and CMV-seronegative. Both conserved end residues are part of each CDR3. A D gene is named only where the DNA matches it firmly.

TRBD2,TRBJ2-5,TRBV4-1,CASSQTLAGGQETQYF,TGCGCCAGCAGCCAAACGTTGGCGGGGGGTCAAGAGACCCAGTACTTC
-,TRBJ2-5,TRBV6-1,CASSEAAGSQETQYF,TGTGCCAGCAGTGAAGCAGCCGGTTCCCAAGAGACCCAGTACTTC
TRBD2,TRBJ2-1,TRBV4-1,CASTRDIDRGRDEQFF,TGCGCCAGCACTCGAGACATTGACCGGGGGAGGGATGAGCAGTTCTTC
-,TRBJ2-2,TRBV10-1,CASSSTGPGELFF,TGCGCCAGCAGTTCTACAGGGCCCGGGGAGCTGTTTTTT
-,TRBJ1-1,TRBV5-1,CASSGAFTSFNTEAFF,TGCGCCAGCAGCGGGGCCTTTACAAGTTTCAACACTGAAGCTTTCTTT
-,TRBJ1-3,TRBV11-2,CASSSRVQGKFNTIYF,TGTGCCAGCAGCTCAAGGGTGCAGGGGAAATTCAACACCATATATTTT
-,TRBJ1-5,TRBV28,CASSGSSMYSNQPQHF,TGTGCCAGCAGTGGATCTAGTATGTATAGCAATCAGCCCCAGCATTTT
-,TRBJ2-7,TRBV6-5,CASLSGAVNYEQYF,TGTGCCAGCTTGTCAGGGGCCGTGAATTACGAGCAGTACTTC
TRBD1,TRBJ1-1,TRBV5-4,CASSLGQMNTEAFF,TGTGCCAGCAGCCTGGGACAGATGAACACTGAAGCTTTCTTT
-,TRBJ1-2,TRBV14,CASSQATNPGGYTF,TGTGCCAGCAGCCAAGCTACGAACCCCGGGGGCTACACCTTC
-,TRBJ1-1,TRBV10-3,CAISEEGGLGWGNTEAFF,TGTGCCATCAGTGAGGAGGGAGGGCTTGGGTGGGGGAACACTGAAGCTTTCTTT
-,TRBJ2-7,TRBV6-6,CASSYALYEQYF,TGTGCCAGCAGTTACGCCCTATACGAGCAGTACTTC
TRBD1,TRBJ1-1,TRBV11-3,CASRRQGDTEAFF,TGTGCCAGCAGGCGTCAGGGGGACACTGAAGCTTTCTTT
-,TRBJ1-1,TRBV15,CATSRDSGNTEAFF,TGTGCCACCAGCAGAGATAGTGGGAACACTGAAGCTTTCTTT
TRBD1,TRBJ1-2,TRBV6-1,CASSAGQGLGYTF,TGTGCCAGCAGTGCCGGACAGGGCCTTGGCTACACCTTC
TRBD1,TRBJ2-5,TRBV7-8,CASSSGTGGETQYF,TGTGCCAGCAGCTCCGGGACAGGGGGGGAGACCCAGTACTTC